Below are 15 T cell receptor beta chains sequenced from a single sample in a study of somatic mutations in cytotoxic T cells in rheumatoid arthritis. Clones were sequenced by immunoSEQ multiplex PCR, and TCRdb holds only the in-frame ones, with some missing. This sample yields 18,000 or so clones, of which approximately 80% are seen a single time; 8.9% belongs to the top ten. The source material was CD8+ T cells sorted from blood. All receptors come from an adult with rheumatoid arthritis.

This chain links TRBV11-2 with TRBJ2-1, with TRBD2 identical over 7 bases. There are 18 residues in the CDR3. V gave up 0 bases and J gave up 1 base; unmatched junction bases: 9. Germline CDR1 reads SGHAT; CDR2 reads FQNNGV. CDR3 in amino acids: CASSLEGGSSPSYNEQFF. The CDR3, as DNA: TGTGCCAGCAGCTTAGAAGGCGGGAGCTCCCCTTCCTACAATGAGCAGTTCTTC.

The chain links TRBV27 to TRBJ2-2; TRBD1 aligns across 8 bases. Trimming cost V 7 bases and J 7 bases; bases outside gene matches: 5. The CDR3 length is 13 residues. Germline assignment: CDR1 MNHEY and CDR2 SMNVEV (reference sequence). The CDR3, as DNA: TGTGCCAGCACCAGGGGGCATGGCGGGGAGCTGTTTTTT. This codes for CASTRGHGGELFF.

The rearrangement joins TRBV15 to TRBJ2-1; D not certain. Trimming removed 0 bases at V and 0 bases at J, with 9 bases between. CDR3 length equals 16 residues. The germline gives CDR1 LNHNV, CDR2 YYDKDF (reference sequence). The CDR3 DNA sequence: TGTGCCACCAGCAGAGAACAGTTGAGCTCCTACAATGAGCAGTTCTTC. As protein: CATSREQLSSYNEQFF.

The chain uses TRBV7-2 and TRBJ1-1; 10 bases fit TRBD1. The CDR3 has 18 amino acids. The V segment lost 3 bases and the J segment 1 base; nucleotides outside the gene matches: 11. Germline V gene sequence: CDR1 SGHTA, CDR2 FQGNSA. CDR3 loop: CASSFGITDRGQNTEAFF. DNA of the CDR3: TGTGCCAGCAGCTTCGGGATAACTGACAGGGGGCAGAACACTGAAGCTTTCTTT.

The rearrangement uses TRBV7-9 and TRBJ1-2; the D is unclear. The V gene's germline CDR1 is SEHNR and CDR2 FQNEAQ (reference sequence). The CDR3 is 12 residues long. V lost 3 bases and J lost 0, with 2 bases in between. In DNA, the CDR3 is TGTGCCAGCAGCTTGGCTAACTATGGCTACACCTTC. Amino acid sequence: CASSLANYGYTF. The full variable domain, with the rest looked up from reference TRBV7-9 and TRBJ1-2, is DTGVSQNPRHKITKRGQNVTFRCDPISEHNRLYWYRQTLGQGPEFLTYFQNEAQLEKSRLLSDRFSAERPKGSFSTLEIQRTEQGDSAMYLCASSLANYGYTFGSGTRLTVV.

This clone appeared once. V gene TRBV6-4 combines with J gene TRBJ2-1, with unresolved D. Deletions cut 6 bases from V and 4 bases from J, with 10 bases between. Germline-derived CDR1 and CDR2 are MRHNA and SNTAGT. This CDR3 comprises 13 residues. The DNA of the CDR3 is TGTGCCAGCAGCCCGGACGAGTACAATGAGCAGTTCTTC. Protein product: CASSPDEYNEQFF.

This clone was seen a handful of times. The chain uses TRBV6-5 and TRBJ2-1, with 9 positions matching TRBD1. After removal of 5 bases from V and 7 bases from J, the junction contained 6 bases not matched to a gene. Germline CDR1 reads MNHEY; CDR2 reads SVGAGI. This CDR3 has 14 residues. The CDR3 DNA reads TGTGCCAGCAGTAAATCGACAGGGGGAAATGAGCAGTTCTTC. It is translated as CASSKSTGGNEQFF.

The chain uses TRBV2 and TRBJ1-2, with a possible D match to TRBD1 (6 bases). Germline CDR1 SNHLY, CDR2 FYNNEI. Trimming shortened V by 4 bases and J by 0 bases, and 15 bases separated the two germline ends. The CDR3 totals 16 residues. CDR3 nucleotides: TGTGCCAGCAGTGTGCGGGGGCTCCACGCTAACTATGGCTACACCTTC. It is translated as CASSVRGLHANYGYTF.

V usage is TRBV29-1 and J usage is TRBJ2-7, with D possibly being TRBD1 (6 bases). Germline V gives CDR1 SQVTM, CDR2 ANQGSEA. This CDR3 spans 13 amino acids. V shed 8 bases and J shed 2 bases, with 16 bases lying between them. This chain's CDR3 is CSFSRDKTYEQYF. The CDR3 DNA is TGCAGCTTTTCCCGGGACAAAACCTACGAGCAGTACTTC.

In DNA, the CDR3 is TGTGCCAGCAGTGCCTCTGGACCCTACAATGAGCAGTTCTTC. Protein product: CASSASGPYNEQFF. This chain links TRBV6-4 with TRBJ2-1; D ambiguous. Germline CDR1 MRHNA, CDR2 SNTAGT. The CDR3 covers 14 residues. Deletions cut 4 bases from V and 2 bases from J, with 9 bases between.

CDR3 sequence: CASSPGQPFAETQYF. The DNA of the CDR3 is TGTGCCAGCAGCCCCGGACAGCCTTTCGCGGAGACCCAGTACTTC. The V call is TRBV7-7, the J call TRBJ2-5, with D possibly being TRBD1 (6 bases). V lost 5 bases and J lost 5, with 18 bases in between. There are 15 residues in the CDR3. In germline, CDR1 is SSHAT, CDR2 FNYEAQ (reference sequence).

The chain carries TRBV4-1 and TRBJ1-2, with 8 bases lining up with TRBD1. The CDR3 extends over 14 amino acids. The germline V gene has CDR1 MGHRA and CDR2 YSYEKL. V lost 6 bases and J lost 4; bases outside the gene matches: 7. The CDR3 DNA follows: TGCGCCAGCAGTCCCGGGACAGGCGTCTATGGCTACACCTTC. This codes for CASSPGTGVYGYTF.

The chain carries TRBV10-2 and TRBJ1-6, with D maybe TRBD1 (5 bases). The length of the CDR3 is 14 residues. Between the trimmed V and J ends, which lost 6 bases and 7 bases, there was a span of 13 bases. The germline V gene encodes CDR1 WSHSY and CDR2 SAAADI. CDR3 amino acids: CASSATGENSPLHF. The CDR3 region has the DNA TGCGCCAGCAGCGCGACGGGGGAAAATTCACCCCTCCACTTT.

This chain links TRBV7-6 with TRBJ2-5; 11 nucleotides align to TRBD2. Germline V CDR1 and CDR2: SGHVS, FNYEAQ. CDR3 size: 16 residues. Trimming took 1 base from V and 5 from J; bases not matched to a gene: 6. This CDR3 is CASSLVVAGGLETQYF. The CDR3 bases are TGTGCCAGCAGCTTAGTTGTAGCGGGAGGGCTGGAGACCCAGTACTTC.

The chain couples TRBV9 to TRBJ2-7, with TRBD1 identical over 9 bases. This CDR3 contains 13 residues. The germline gives CDR1 SGDLS, CDR2 YYNGEE. The trim removed 3 bases at V and 5 bases at J, leaving 3 bases unmatched. Here the CDR3 reads CASSAGTGNEQYF. For the CDR3, the DNA is TGTGCCAGCAGCGCCGGGACAGGGAACGAGCAGTACTTC.